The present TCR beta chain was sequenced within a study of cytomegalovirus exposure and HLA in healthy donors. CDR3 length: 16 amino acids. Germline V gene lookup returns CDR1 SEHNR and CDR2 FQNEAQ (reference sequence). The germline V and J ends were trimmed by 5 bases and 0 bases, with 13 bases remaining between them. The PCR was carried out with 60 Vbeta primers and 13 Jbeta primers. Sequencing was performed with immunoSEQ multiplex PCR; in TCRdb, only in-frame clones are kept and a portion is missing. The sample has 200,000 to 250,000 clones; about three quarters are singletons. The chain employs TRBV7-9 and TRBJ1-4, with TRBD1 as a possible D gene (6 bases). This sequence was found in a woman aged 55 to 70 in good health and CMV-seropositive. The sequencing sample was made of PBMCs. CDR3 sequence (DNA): TGTGCCAGCAGCAACAGGGTATTTACAACTAATGAAAAACTGTTTTTT. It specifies CASSNRVFTTNEKLFF. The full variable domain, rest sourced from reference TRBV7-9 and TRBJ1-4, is DTGVSQNPRHKITKRGQNVTFRCDPISEHNRLYWYRQTLGQGPEFLTYFQNEAQLEKSRLLSDRFSAERPKGSFSTLEIQRTEQGDSAMYLCASSNRVFTTNEKLFFGSGTQLSVL.